What follows describes a single T cell receptor (beta chain). V was shortened by 6 bases and J by 0 bases, with 8 bases between the two germline ends. Germline CDR1 and CDR2: SGHDT and YYEEEE. The CDR3 length is 13 residues. This sample is part of a study of blood T cell repertoires in COVID-19. Study-level information: Samples representing acute and convalescent COVID-19 were sourced from the United States, Italy and Spain. Sources were T cells, B-cell-depleted T cells, or PBMCs; the material itself was cDNA or gDNA.

Per the original data handling: By means of reference gene primer amplification, nucleated cell counts were estimated. Some clones are missing from TCRdb's copy, which holds only in-frame ones; the method was immunoSEQ multiplex PCR. That table furnishes V, J and clone size, whereas the DNA furnished D and trimming. In the table there are around 200,000 clones, under 90% of which are singletons. The chain recombines TRBV5-6 with TRBJ2-3; D remains ambiguous. This receptor was taken from an older man with acute or convalescent COVID-19. Sample: peripheral blood. The CDR3 DNA reads TGTGCCAGCACCCAGTATAGCACAGATACGCAGTATTTT. This gives the protein CASTQYSTDTQYF. Supplemented by reference TRBV5-6 and TRBJ2-3, the full variable domain reads DAGVTQSPTHLIKTRGQQVTLRCSPKSGHDTVSWYQQALGQGPQFIFQYYEEEERQRGNFPDRFSGHQFPNYSSELNVNALLLGDSALYLCASTQYSTDTQYFGPGTRLTVL.